What follows are 4 T cell receptor beta chains derived from one specimen sequenced in a study of blood T cell repertoires in COVID-19. The data were produced by immunoSEQ multiplex PCR, yet TCRdb's version contains in-frame clones alone and is incomplete. The sample yields approximately 180,000 clones, 87% seen once. Sequenced input: PBMCs or T cells enriched from blood (not recorded which). The receptors shown here come from a human donor with acute COVID-19. The donor label of this sample is uncertain.

This clone has a single count. The chain couples TRBV27 to TRBJ2-1, with a possible D match to TRBD1 (5 bases). The V gene's germline CDR1 is MNHEY and CDR2 SMNVEV (reference sequence). CDR3 size: 13 residues. V lost 3 bases and J lost 7, with 10 bases in between. In DNA, the CDR3 is TGTGCCAGCAGTTTGCCAGGGTGGAATGAGCAGTTCTTC. As protein: CASSLPGWNEQFF.

The chain links TRBV30 to TRBJ2-1; 10 nucleotides align to TRBD2. V lost 4 bases, J lost 4 bases, and 4 bases stayed unmatched. Germline assignment: CDR1 GTSNPN and CDR2 SVGIG (reference sequence). This CDR3 region has 14 residues. The CDR3 sequence: CAWTLAGVYNEQFF. The CDR3 DNA sequence: TGTGCCTGGACCCTAGCGGGGGTATACAATGAGCAGTTCTTC.

The chain recombines TRBV10-3 with TRBJ1-1; D gene uncertain. Trimming removed 6 bases at V and 0 bases at J, with 11 bases between. The germline V gene encodes CDR1 ENHRY and CDR2 SYGVKD. This CDR3 contains 14 residues. This chain's CDR3 is CAISPDTLNTEAFF. The DNA for the CDR3 is TGTGCCATCAGCCCTGACACCTTGAACACTGAAGCTTTCTTT.

The chain recombines TRBV27 with TRBJ2-5; 7 positions agree with TRBD2. The trim removed 2 bases at V and 3 bases at J, leaving 15 bases unmatched. The CDR3 extends over 18 amino acids. Looked up from germline, CDR1 is MNHEY and CDR2 is SMNVEV (reference sequence). The DNA for the CDR3 is TGTGCCAGCAGTTTAATATCTGGGAGGGATTTATGGGAAGAGACCCAGTACTTC. Translating it yields CASSLISGRDLWEETQYF.